Listed below are T cell receptor beta chains from one sample, sequenced in a study of blood T cell repertoires in COVID-19. Clones were read by immunoSEQ multiplex PCR, and TCRdb kept only the in-frame ones, dropping some. This sample has about 200,000 clones, with about 82% found just once. The specimen sequenced was PBMCs or T cells enriched from blood (not recorded which). The receptor source for this set is a man aged 35 to 55 with acute COVID-19. Both conserved end residues are part of each CDR3. D genes are given only for firm matches.

d_gene: .
v_gene: TRBV18
j_gene: TRBJ2-7
CDR3nt: TGTGCCAGCTCACCCTCCGAGACAGCCTCATACGAGCAGTACTTC
CDR3aa: CASSPSETASYEQYF

d_gene: .
v_gene: TRBV29-1
j_gene: TRBJ1-3
CDR3nt: TGCAGCGTCGGACAAGTCTCTGGAAACACCATATATTTT
CDR3aa: CSVGQVSGNTIYF

d_gene: TRBD1
v_gene: TRBV11-2
j_gene: TRBJ2-7
CDR3nt: TGTGCCAGCAGCTTCAGGGACAGCTACGAGCAGTACTTC
CDR3aa: CASSFRDSYEQYF

d_gene: TRBD1
v_gene: TRBV5-1
j_gene: TRBJ2-6
CDR3nt: TGCGCCAGCAGCTTGGTACCCCGACAGGGACAGTATGGGGCCAACGTCCTGACTTTC
CDR3aa: CASSLVPRQGQYGANVLTF

d_gene: TRBD1
v_gene: TRBV27
j_gene: TRBJ1-2
CDR3nt: TGTGCCAGCAGCCCATTCGGACAGGGAAGCTATGGCTACACCTTC
CDR3aa: CASSPFGQGSYGYTF

d_gene: TRBD2
v_gene: TRBV10-3
j_gene: TRBJ2-1
CDR3nt: TGTGCCATCAGTGAGAGGGGACTAGCGGAAAACAATGAGCAGTTCTTC
CDR3aa: CAISERGLAENNEQFF

d_gene: TRBD1
v_gene: TRBV7-3
j_gene: TRBJ2-5
CDR3nt: TGTGCCAGCAGCTTAGGGACAGGAGGGGAGACCCAGTACTTC
CDR3aa: CASSLGTGGETQYF

d_gene: TRBD2
v_gene: TRBV6-5
j_gene: TRBJ2-5
CDR3nt: TGTGCCAGCAATCCTAGCGGGATGAGAGAGACCCAGTACTTC
CDR3aa: CASNPSGMRETQYF

d_gene: TRBD1
v_gene: TRBV5-1
j_gene: TRBJ2-2
CDR3nt: TGCGCCAGCAGCTTGGCGGGACAGGGATCCGGGGAGCTGTTTTTT
CDR3aa: CASSLAGQGSGELFF

d_gene: TRBD2
v_gene: TRBV25-1
j_gene: TRBJ2-1
CDR3nt: TGTGCCAGCACTTCTAGCGGCGAATACAATGAGCAGTTCTTC
CDR3aa: CASTSSGEYNEQFF